Described below is a single T cell receptor (beta chain) sequence and its context. Antigen: not known. These data originate in a study of PD-1 blockade in classical Hodgkin lymphoma. Study-wide results and limits: Patients starting nivolumab less than 1 year after ASCT had lower diversity and were excluded from later analyses.

Clones were sequenced by immunoSEQ multiplex PCR, and TCRdb holds only the in-frame ones, with some missing. The sample has approximately 8,400 clones; roughly 80% are singletons. Time point meaning: cycle 4 day 1 (C4D1), after 6 weeks of nivolumab. Each patient's relapse followed autologous stem cell transplantation, and brentuximab vedotin exposure varied. Applied to thawed PBMCs, magnetic negative selection was the method used to isolate CD8+ T cells. Germline CDR1 and CDR2: MGHRA and YSYEKL. The CDR3 extends over 16 amino acids. Trimming removed 1 base from V and 4 bases from J; junction bases left unmatched: 4.

Sequenced here: CD8+ T cells from blood, sampled before the fourth cycle of nivolumab. The sequence derives from a human donor with classical Hodgkin lymphoma. The rearrangement links TRBV4-1 to TRBJ2-3; 11 positions agree with TRBD2. CDR3 nucleotide sequence: TGCGCCAGCAGCCAAGTTAGCGGGAGGGTGGCAGATACGCAGTATTTT. Its protein product is CASSQVSGRVADTQYF.